This T cell receptor beta chain is from a study of patients and donors after allogeneic stem cell transplantation. By sample fraction, this clonotype is large. TCRdb processed the RT-PCR reads anew with MiXCR; each CDR3 protein has one entry. This sample has fewer than 3,000 distinct CDR3 sequences, with about a fifth found just once. Germline V gene lookup returns CDR1 SGHVS and CDR2 FQNEAQ. Trimming cost V 5 bases and J 2 bases, with 13 bases left between them. This CDR3 region has 14 residues. The specimen was blood, either unsorted or a sorted T cell fraction (not recorded which). The chain has TRBV7-8 and TRBJ2-7, with D possibly matching TRBD1 (5 bases). This sequence was found in a human donor who was either an allogeneic HSCT recipient or a stem cell or donor lymphocyte infusion donor (not recorded which). It is not recorded whose cells these are; they may come from a transplant donor. The CDR3 region has the DNA TGTGCCAGCAGCCGGACCACAGGAACCTACGAGCAGTACTTC. As protein: CASSRTTGTYEQYF.